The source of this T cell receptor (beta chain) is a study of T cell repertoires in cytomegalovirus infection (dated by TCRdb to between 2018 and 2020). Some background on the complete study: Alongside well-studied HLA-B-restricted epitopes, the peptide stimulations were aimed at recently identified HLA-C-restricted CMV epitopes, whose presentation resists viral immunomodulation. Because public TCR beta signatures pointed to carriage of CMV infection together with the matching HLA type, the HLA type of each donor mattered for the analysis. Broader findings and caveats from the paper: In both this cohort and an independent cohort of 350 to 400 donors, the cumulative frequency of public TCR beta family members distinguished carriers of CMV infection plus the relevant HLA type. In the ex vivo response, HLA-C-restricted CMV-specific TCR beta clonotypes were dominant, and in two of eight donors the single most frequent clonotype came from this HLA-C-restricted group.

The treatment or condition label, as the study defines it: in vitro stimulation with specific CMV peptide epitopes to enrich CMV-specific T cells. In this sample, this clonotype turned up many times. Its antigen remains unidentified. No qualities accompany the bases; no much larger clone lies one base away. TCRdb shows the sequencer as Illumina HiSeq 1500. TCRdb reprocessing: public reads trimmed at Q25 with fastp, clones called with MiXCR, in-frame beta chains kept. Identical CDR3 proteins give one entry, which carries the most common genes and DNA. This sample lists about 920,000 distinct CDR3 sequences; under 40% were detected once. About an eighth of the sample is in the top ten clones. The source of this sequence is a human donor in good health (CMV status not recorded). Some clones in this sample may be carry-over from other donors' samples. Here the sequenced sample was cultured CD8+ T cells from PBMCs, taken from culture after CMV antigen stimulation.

Read as DNA, the sequence is TGTGCCAGCAGCTTACGAGAGACAGATGGCTACACCTTC. This encodes CASSLRETDGYTF. The chain is made from TRBV7-8 and TRBJ1-2, with TRBD1 perhaps the D gene, on 5 matching bases. Spanning cysteine to phenylalanine, the CDR3 consists of 13 amino acids. Only the CDR3 region is kept as DNA, spanning 39 bases read in frame from base 1. CDR1 and CDR2, per the germline V gene, are SGHVS and FQNEAQ. Relative to germline, V is 2 bases shorter and J is 6 bases shorter, with 10 bases between their ends.